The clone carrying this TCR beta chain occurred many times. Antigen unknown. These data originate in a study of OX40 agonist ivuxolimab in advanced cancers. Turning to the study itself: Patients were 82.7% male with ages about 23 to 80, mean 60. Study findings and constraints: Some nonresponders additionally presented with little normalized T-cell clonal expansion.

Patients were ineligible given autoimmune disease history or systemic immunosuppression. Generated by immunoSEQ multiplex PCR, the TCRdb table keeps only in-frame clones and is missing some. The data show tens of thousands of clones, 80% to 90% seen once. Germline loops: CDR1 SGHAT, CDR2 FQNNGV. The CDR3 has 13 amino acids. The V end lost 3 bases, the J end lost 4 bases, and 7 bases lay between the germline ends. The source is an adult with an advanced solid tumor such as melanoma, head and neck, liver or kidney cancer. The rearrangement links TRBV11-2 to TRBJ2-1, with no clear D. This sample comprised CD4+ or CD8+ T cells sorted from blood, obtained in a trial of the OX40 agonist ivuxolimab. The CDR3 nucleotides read TGTGCCAGCAGCTTGTCCAGATACAATGAGCAGTTCTTC. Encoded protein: CASSLSRYNEQFF.